This record concerns one TCR beta chain sequence. Its antigen has not been determined. No qualities accompany the bases; no much larger clone lies one base away. The sample comes from a study of cytomegalovirus exposure and HLA in healthy donors (dated by TCRdb to about 2017). Broadly, across the study: In an earlier analysis of 587 of the donors, around 290 Gb of sequence data and some 120 million unique TCR beta sequences from roughly 190 million T cells were reported. Typing coverage differed by locus: A, B, C, DRB1 and DQB1 were typed in roughly 620-630 donors, DQA1 in about 510, DPA1 in 600 to 610, and DPB1 in 400 to 490. Among 398 genotyped donors of the cohort, an average of approximately 230,000 unique TCR beta nucleotide sequences were sequenced per donor, roughly 18% of them non-productive. An earlier analysis of some 500 of the donors applied high-throughput TCR beta sequencing to assess whether each TCR beta V gene segment acted as functional or pseudogenic. HLA typing included class I and class II loci at four-digit resolution. In a later genetic analysis, genome-wide SNP genotypes for about three fifths of the roughly 670 donors were used, and that subset was treated as a discovery cohort. Rather than using new phenotypic data, the later analysis identified candidate immune exposures from TCR beta sequences and from how often those sequences occurred across donors. In a later analysis, previously published TCR beta repertoires from 666 donors were re-analyzed and high-resolution HLA genotyping was added so that TCR occurrence patterns could be studied. To predict cytomegalovirus infection status, the study brought together high-throughput TCR immunosequencing, statistical association of individual TCRs with disease status, and machine learning. Donor age, sex, ethnicity and CMV serostatus were compiled alongside the repertoire data. The study profiled the T cell repertoires of 666 subjects by immunosequencing and related them to cytomegalovirus serostatus. Of the roughly 430 genotyped donors, approximately 83% fell in the genetic ancestry cluster associated with self-reported Caucasian donors. An early release covering roughly 600 HLA-typed donors comprised about 300 gigabases of sequencing data and approximately 80 million unique TCR sequences. Because of strong linkage in the cohort, five DR-DQ haplotypes were treated as single units for association and clustering. All discovery cohort repertoires had been generated using a single sequencing platform. In addition to the first cohort of 666 subjects, a separate validation cohort of 130 or so different subjects was used. The study aimed to test whether cataloging public T cell receptors could reveal signatures of past pathogen exposure.

Broader findings and caveats from the paper: In the study, 150 to 200 TCR beta chains were listed as associated with cytomegalovirus. V-gene and J-gene trimming of TCR beta chains was associated with a missense DCLRE1C variant in a later genetic analysis, and the association was replicated in an independent cohort. Because HLA typing was unavailable for some donors at each locus, only the typed subset was used in association tests. At a false discovery rate of 0.05, a later analysis linked 16,951 TCR beta sequences to specific HLA alleles. In this cohort, only TCR beta chains were sequenced, and detectable features were limited by the absence of alpha or paired-chain data. The earlier analysis of approximately 590 of the donors excluded fewer than 20 rarely observed V segments, including chromosome 9 orphons, because counts were too low. In an earlier analysis of about 550 of the donors, most TCR beta V segments were observed in productive rearrangements about 90% or about 30% of the time, broadly matching IMGT annotations. CMV serostatus was the only immune exposure information available for the cohort. Linkage disequilibrium might explain the correlated functional status among segregating V segments, but an unknown experimental factor could not be excluded. In a later analysis, several top co-occurrence clusters were reported to appear linked to parvovirus B19, influenza, CMV and Epstein-Barr virus. A further reported finding was that TCR beta sequences accurately predicted the HLA-A and HLA-B alleles for most subjects in the first cohort. According to a later analysis, TCR association rates differed among HLA loci, with DRB1 alleles showing the most associated TCRs and HLA-C alleles showing the fewest. Strong co-occurrence of HLA alleles, especially DR and DQ, made assigning TCR associations to individual alleles difficult. A later genetic analysis reported fewer N-insertions in productive TCRs among donors in an Asian-associated ancestry cluster than the roughly 620-donor mean. Across donors, most TCR sequences were observed very rarely, whereas some public TCRs were present in many individuals. A few of the identified cytomegalovirus-associated TCR beta chains were confirmed in vitro to be specific for cytomegalovirus antigens. The classifier was reported to diagnose cytomegalovirus status with high specificity and sensitivity in both the original cohort and the validation cohort. The authors suggested that the approach could potentially be extended to other disease states and immunological phenotypes. The 87-base-pair reads could not distinguish some IMGT-functional V segments, including TRBV6-2 and TRBV6-3, so those segments were excluded. In a later analysis, HLA-associated TCR beta chains were found to be more clonally expanded and to have lower generation probabilities than equally common non-associated chains. Most CMV-associated TCR beta chains appeared to be HLA-restricted in a later analysis, and the HLA associations seemed to be driven largely by CMV exposure. The sequencing pipeline was judged likely to have produced a cluster of highly shared sequence variants as a technical artifact. The presence/absence analyses assumed that sequencing depth was roughly uniform across donors, and that assumption may not be true.

The cohort was made up of hundreds of healthy bone marrow donors. At the time of sampling, all cohort members were nominally healthy, though unrecorded immune exposures were likely present. The donor tested CMV seronegative, placing the donor among the 350 to 400 seronegative members of the cohort. A peripheral blood sample was provided by each donor, and peripheral blood mononuclear cells were used for TCR beta sequencing. The Qiagen DNeasy Blood Extraction Kit was used to extract genomic DNA from the blood cell samples. Libraries were prepared through the immunoSEQ multiplex PCR assay. For the multiplex PCR, a mixture combining 60 forward primers for TCR Vbeta segments and 13 reverse primers for TCR Jbeta segments was used. Amplification of the CDR3 region of rearranged TCR beta genes was performed with a multiplex PCR assay on genomic DNA. The Illumina HiSeq System was used to sequence the amplified TCR beta libraries as 87-base-pair reads. The source study handled its data this way. In a later analysis, 80 million or so unique TCR beta chains were counted across the approximately 620 repertoires, and roughly 11 million of these chains were shared by at least two donors. To remove PCR and sequencing errors, raw reads were error-corrected and collapsed into unique sequences using a nearest-neighbor algorithm that merged closely related sequences. To assign V, D and J gene segments, CDR3 sequences were aligned to IMGT reference sequences. For a sequence to be retained, at least a six-nucleotide match to both a V gene segment and a J gene segment was required. Rearrangements were called productive when the CDR3 lacked stop codons and stayed in frame with V and J; all others were non-productive. CDR3 was defined according to IMGT convention as the region running from the second conserved V-encoded cysteine to the conserved J-encoded phenylalanine. The earlier analysis of 587 of the donors excluded sequences that lacked an unambiguous match to a single V gene segment. An earlier analysis of 587 of the donors called V segments functional above 56.7% productive rearrangements and segregating when the between-donor standard deviation exceeded 5%. A statistical classification framework was built for diagnosing cytomegalovirus status from the catalog of TCR beta chain sequences. V and J gene assignment, in a later analysis, came from comparing TCR nucleotide sequences with IMGT/GENE-DB human TR gene sequences. In a later analysis, CDR3 sequences and most-parsimonious VDJ recombination scenarios were assigned using the TCRdist pipeline. In a later analysis, each TCR beta chain was defined by its CDR3 amino acid sequence together with its V-gene family, and reads without a unique V-gene family were excluded. A later analysis removed 550 to 650 highly shared, low-generation-probability nucleotide sequences to deal with suspected cross-contamination and a sequencing artifact. In a later analysis, a clonal expansion index was calculated for each public chain from normalized within-repertoire ranks of inferred template counts. A later analysis computed generation probabilities with a VDJ recombination model fitted to out-of-frame rearrangements, and checked the results against IGoR. In a later analysis, hypergeometric tests were used to score TCR-TCR, TCR-HLA and TCR-CMV co-occurrence, with a repertoire-size bias correction applied to TCR pairs. To estimate false discovery rates, a later analysis permuted the HLA or CMV assignments 20 times. In a later analysis, co-occurring TCRs were grouped using DBSCAN, and TCRdist sequence similarity was added for clustering within HLA-allele-positive subsets. For co-occurrence clustering, repertoires with fewer than 30,000 or more than 120,000 public chains were excluded, along with four to six repertoires with anomalous nucleotide sharing. TCRdb obtained this table from immuneACCESS and retained in-frame rearrangements with V and J assigned. These tables miss some clones; where compared with another copy, unresolved V genes account for less than half of the shortfall, and the remainder is unexplained. V, J and clone size reflect that table, while D and trimming were determined from the DNA. The sample table contains approximately 220,000 clones; only one count was recorded for roughly 80% of them. The ten most abundant clones make up 2.5% to 3% of the sample.

V and J lose 4 bases and 1 base, and a span of 11 bases separates them. Via the germline V gene, CDR1 is SGHAT and CDR2 FQNNGV. Reading from cysteine to phenylalanine, the CDR3 counts 14 amino acids. Here the CDR3 DNA is all that survives: 42 bases in frame from base 1. The sequence was obtained from a man aged 25 to 45 in good health and CMV-seronegative. Recombination joined TRBV11-2 with TRBJ2-7; possibly the D gene is TRBD2, per 5 matching bases. The source material was PBMCs. The bases are TGTGCCAGCAGCTCCCGGGGATGGTCCTACGAGCAGTACTTC. Its protein is CASSSRGWSYEQYF.